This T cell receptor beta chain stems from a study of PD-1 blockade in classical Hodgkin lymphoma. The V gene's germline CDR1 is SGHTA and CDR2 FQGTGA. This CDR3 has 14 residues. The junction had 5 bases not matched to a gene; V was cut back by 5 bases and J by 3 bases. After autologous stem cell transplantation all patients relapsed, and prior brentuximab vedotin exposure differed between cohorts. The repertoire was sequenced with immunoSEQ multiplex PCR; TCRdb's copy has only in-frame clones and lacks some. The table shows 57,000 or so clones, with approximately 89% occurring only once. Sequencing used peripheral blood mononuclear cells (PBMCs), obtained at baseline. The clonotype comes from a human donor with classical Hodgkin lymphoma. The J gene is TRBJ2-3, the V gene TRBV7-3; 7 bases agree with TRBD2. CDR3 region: CASSRLAGTDTQYF. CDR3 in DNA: TGTGCCAGCAGCCGACTAGCAGGGACAGATACGCAGTATTTT.